The 2 T cell receptor beta chains presented below share a single source sample, sequenced in a study of cytomegalovirus exposure and HLA in healthy donors. The PCR had 60 Vbeta and 13 Jbeta primers. The data were produced by immunoSEQ multiplex PCR, yet TCRdb's version contains in-frame clones alone and is incomplete. Of approximately 160,000 clones listed, approximately 71% are singletons. Sequences were obtained from PBMCs. These receptors all come from a woman under 30 in good health and CMV-seropositive.

The CDR3 spells CARQGNTDTQYF. The CDR3 DNA is TGTGCCCGACAGGGTAACACAGATACGCAGTATTTT. The chain combines TRBV7-9 with TRBJ2-3; 7 bases line up with TRBD1. The CDR3 runs to 12 residues. V shed 11 bases and J 2 bases; nucleotides not matched to a gene: 4. Germline V lookup: CDR1 SEHNR, CDR2 FQNEAQ (reference sequence).

The sample holds a few counts of this clone. The J gene is TRBJ2-4, the V gene TRBV11-2; D is ambiguous. Germline CDR1 SGHAT, CDR2 FQNNGV. V was pared by 1 base and J by 6 bases, with 7 bases between. The length of the CDR3 is 13 residues. The CDR3 DNA is TGTGCCAGCAGCTTAGTGCTAGGAAACATTCAGTACTTC. Translated: CASSLVLGNIQYF.